These 16 T cell receptor beta chains originate from one sample sequenced in a study of shared clonotypes between healthy human individuals. Only in-frame clones appear in the TCRdb table, and some are missing; sequencing was by immunoSEQ multiplex PCR. There are some 1,400,000 clones in the sample; around 95% occur only once, and over 1% lies in the top ten. The sequencing input was naive CD4+ T cells sorted from blood. Subset in this sample: CD45RA+ positively selected. The source is a man aged 25 to 40 in good health.

The chain is built from TRBV18 and TRBJ1-3; perhaps TRBD1 as D (6 bases). CDR3 length equals 14 residues. Trimming pared 3 bases from V and 0 bases from J, leaving 6 bases between. CDR1 and CDR2 from the germline V gene are KGHSH and LQKENI. CDR3 sequence (DNA): TGTGCCAGCTCACCGGACAGCTCTGGAAACACCATATATTTT. It translates to CASSPDSSGNTIYF.

The chain employs TRBV2 and TRBJ1-5; D perhaps matches TRBD1 (6 bases). The CDR3 loop spans 21 amino acids. Deletions cut 5 bases from V and 4 bases from J, with 33 bases between. Germline CDR1 and CDR2: SNHLY and FYNNEI. CDR3 coding DNA: TGTGCCAGCAGTCCGAGGATGGGACAAATCGAACTCGAGGGGGGGAATCAGCCCCAGCATTTT. This translates into CASSPRMGQIELEGGNQPQHF.

The chain employs TRBV5-6 and TRBJ1-3, with 8 bases lining up with TRBD1. Germline V gene sequence: CDR1 SGHDT, CDR2 YYEEEE. V dropped 4 bases and J dropped 0; count of bases not matched to a gene: 9. The CDR3 runs to 17 residues. The CDR3 loop is CASSGPGTGSSGNTIYF. The CDR3 region has the DNA TGTGCCAGCAGCGGACCCGGGACAGGCAGCTCTGGAAACACCATATATTTT.

The chain recombines TRBV7-9 with TRBJ2-7, with D maybe TRBD2 (6 bases). Trimming took 4 bases from V and 2 from J, leaving 18 bases between them. Germline V CDR1 and CDR2: SEHNR, FQNEAQ (reference sequence). This CDR3 is built from 16 residues. The DNA of the CDR3 is TGTGCCAGCAGCTCCCTACGCGGGAAGGGGACCTACGAGCAGTACTTC. Its protein product is CASSSLRGKGTYEQYF. The full variable domain, with the rest looked up from reference TRBV7-9 and TRBJ2-7, is DTGVSQNPRHKITKRGQNVTFRCDPISEHNRLYWYRQTLGQGPEFLTYFQNEAQLEKSRLLSDRFSAERPKGSFSTLEIQRTEQGDSAMYLCASSSLRGKGTYEQYFGPGTRLTVT.

This chain uses TRBV30 with TRBJ2-1; 11 bases agree with TRBD2. Unmatched junction bases numbered 12, after V lost 6 bases and J lost 5 bases. This CDR3 is built from 16 residues. The germline CDR1 and CDR2 sequences are GTSNPN and SVGIG (reference sequence). The CDR3 region is CACHPRLAGQNNEQFF. As DNA, the CDR3 is TGTGCCTGTCATCCAAGACTAGCGGGACAAAACAATGAGCAGTTCTTC.

Notes on this clone: This sample also contains other DNA sequences that code for the same CDR3. The V gene is TRBV15, the J gene TRBJ2-2; D remains ambiguous. The V and J ends lost 1 base and 4 bases respectively, with 10 bases between them. The CDR3 is 15 residues long. Germline V CDR1 and CDR2: LNHNV, YYDKDF (reference sequence). The CDR3 is CATSRGGVGTGELFF. In DNA, the CDR3 is TGTGCCACCAGCAGAGGGGGTGTGGGCACCGGGGAGCTGTTTTTT.

The chain couples TRBV7-2 to TRBJ2-1; D is undetermined. The CDR3 loop spans 13 amino acids. The germline V gene has CDR1 SGHTA and CDR2 FQGNSA. Trimming left V 1 base short and J 9 bases short, with 10 bases between. For the CDR3, the DNA is TGTGCCAGCAGCTTAGTCCGAGGTGGTGAGCAGTTCTTC. Translation gives CASSLVRGGEQFF.

The chain combines TRBV18 with TRBJ2-7; D gene ambiguous. The V gene lost 4 bases and the J gene lost 6 bases, with 10 bases spanning the gap. The CDR3 sequence is 12 residues long. Germline V lookup: CDR1 KGHSH, CDR2 LQKENI. The CDR3 here is CASSLADLEQYF. The CDR3 coding sequence is TGTGCCAGCTCACTCGCCGACCTCGAGCAGTACTTC.

This chain links TRBV7-2 with TRBJ2-3; a weak D match, TRBD2 (6 bases). Germline values: CDR1 SGHTA, CDR2 FQGNSA. The CDR3 spans 15 residues. V was shortened by 5 bases and J by 2 bases, with 14 bases between the two germline ends. In DNA, the CDR3 is TGTGCCAGCAGCAAACTAGCCAGGGACACAGATACGCAGTATTTT. Translating gives CASSKLARDTDTQYF.

The chain couples TRBV28 to TRBJ2-3; TRBD1 aligns across 7 bases. V trimming: 7 bases; J trimming: 3 bases; junction bases outside the gene matches: 4. This CDR3 spans 13 amino acids. Germline CDR1 MDHEN, CDR2 SYDVKM. CDR3 coding DNA: TGTGCCAGCACGGCAGGGGGTACAGATACGCAGTATTTT. This translates into CASTAGGTDTQYF.

This chain links TRBV28 with TRBJ2-5, with a possible D match to TRBD2 (5 bases). The CDR3 extends over 16 amino acids. Germline V gives CDR1 MDHEN, CDR2 SYDVKM. V gave up 4 bases and J gave up 7 bases, with 22 bases separating them. CDR3 sequence (DNA): TGTGCCAGCAGTTCTTATGCTGGCCGGGGTGGTGCGACCCAGTACTTC. It codes for CASSSYAGRGGATQYF.

This sequence joins TRBV10-3 and TRBJ2-3, with D perhaps matching TRBD2 (5 bases). Trimming shortened V by 8 bases and J by 3 bases, and 12 bases separated the two germline ends. This CDR3 comprises 13 residues. Looked up from germline, CDR1 is ENHRY and CDR2 is SYGVKD. CDR3 in amino acids: CAIAEGETDTQYF. The CDR3 region has the DNA TGTGCCATCGCCGAGGGAGAGACAGATACGCAGTATTTT.

The chain has TRBV11-2 and TRBJ1-3; D remains unclear. The length of the CDR3 is 14 residues. CDR1 and CDR2 from the germline V gene are SGHAT and FQNNGV. Trimming took 5 bases from V and 1 from J, leaving 9 bases between them. CDR3 DNA: TGTGCCAGCAGCCCGGAAGGTTCTGGAAACACCATATATTTT. Its protein product is CASSPEGSGNTIYF.

The chain recombines TRBV18 with TRBJ2-7; D call uncertain. The CDR3 has 15 amino acids. The V gene lost 8 bases and the J gene lost 1 base, with 18 bases spanning the gap. Germline V gives CDR1 KGHSH, CDR2 LQKENI. The DNA for the CDR3 is TGTGCCAGCGGTAAAGACCAGGCGGAATCCTACGAGCAGTACTTC. It specifies CASGKDQAESYEQYF.

The CDR3 here is CASSLAPGQGARTGELFF. The CDR3 DNA sequence: TGTGCCAGCAGCTTGGCCCCGGGACAGGGGGCGAGGACCGGGGAGCTGTTTTTT. The V call is TRBV5-8, the J call TRBJ2-2, with TRBD1 matching over 12 bases. Trimming took 0 bases from V and 5 from J; bases not matched to a gene: 8. The germline CDR1 and CDR2 sequences are SGHTS and YDEGEE. This CDR3 spans 18 amino acids.

V and J are TRBV21-1 and TRBJ2-7; the tabulated D call, TRBD2, remains unverified against the DNA. TRBV21-1 is deemed a pseudogene. The CDR3 is made up of 16 amino acids. The CDR3 DNA follows: TGTGCCAGCAGCAAAGCCACTAGCGGGAGGGCCTACGAGCAGTACTTC. Translating gives CASSKATSGRAYEQYF.